The 20 T cell receptor beta chains below all came from one sample that was sequenced in a study of blood T cell repertoires in COVID-19. Measured with immunoSEQ multiplex PCR; TCRdb has only the in-frame clones, and not every one. This sample carries about 200,000 clones, roughly 75% of them seen once, and the ten largest clones take over 7%. Sample: peripheral blood. These TCRs come from a woman in her 70s with acute or convalescent COVID-19.

This sequence joins TRBV3-1 (or the pseudogene TRBV3-2) and TRBJ1-3; the match to TRBD1 covers 8 bases. The germline V gene has CDR1 LGHDT and CDR2 YNNKEL (reference sequence). The J segment lost 1 base and the V segment lost 4 bases, leaving 6 bases of the junction unmatched. This CDR3 is 16 amino acids long. CDR3 protein: CASSPGQGRSGNTIYF. CDR3 in DNA: TGTGCCAGCAGCCCCGGACAGGGACGATCTGGAAACACCATATATTTT.

The table lists this clone with a few counts. The genes are TRBV4-1 and TRBJ1-5; TRBD1 matches 8 bases. V lost 5 bases, J lost 2 bases, and 8 bases stayed unmatched. CDR1 is MGHRA and CDR2 is YSYEKL in the germline V gene. The CDR3 covers 16 residues. The CDR3 reads CASSARGQGGNQPQHF. CDR3 DNA sequence: TGCGCCAGCAGCGCCAGGGGGCAAGGTGGCAATCAGCCCCAGCATTTT.

The gene calls are TRBV3-1 (or the pseudogene TRBV3-2) and TRBJ2-5; 10 positions match TRBD2. Germline V gene data show CDR1 as LGHDT and CDR2 as YNNKEL (reference sequence). CDR3 length: 16 amino acids. The V gene end was trimmed by 4 bases and the J gene end by 1 base; junction bases not matched to a gene: 6. This CDR3 reads CASSPDSGGAQETQYF. In nucleotides, the CDR3 is TGTGCCAGCAGCCCCGACAGCGGGGGGGCCCAAGAGACCCAGTACTTC.

The chain is built from TRBV29-1 and TRBJ1-1, with 7 bases lining up with TRBD1. CDR3 size: 14 residues. The trim removed 8 bases at V and 1 base at J, leaving 10 bases unmatched. The germline V gene has CDR1 SQVTM and CDR2 ANQGSEA. CDR3 region: CSFSHRGGNTEAFF. The CDR3 region has the DNA TGCAGCTTTTCCCACAGGGGCGGGAACACTGAAGCTTTCTTT.

J is TRBJ1-2 and V is TRBV10-2; 8 nucleotides agree with TRBD1. Germline V gene sequence: CDR1 WSHSY, CDR2 SAAADI. The CDR3 runs 15 residues. Trimming took 3 bases from V and 7 from J; bases not matched to a gene: 10. This CDR3 reads CASSDVGQGTSGYTF. The DNA of the CDR3 is TGCGCCAGCAGTGACGTCGGACAGGGAACCAGTGGCTACACCTTC.

This clone was observed a single time. The gene calls are TRBV3-1 (or the pseudogene TRBV3-2) and TRBJ1-5, with a possible D match to TRBD1 (6 bases). This CDR3 is 18 amino acids long. The V end was cut by 0 bases, the J end by 3 bases, with 18 bases between. Germline-derived CDR1 and CDR2 are LGHDT and YNNKEL (reference sequence). The CDR3 region is CASSQDKPLRTVNQPQHF. The CDR3 DNA reads as TGTGCCAGCAGCCAAGATAAGCCCCTGAGGACAGTCAATCAGCCCCAGCATTTT.

The chain has TRBV10-1 and TRBJ1-2; TRBD1 matches at 9 bases. The CDR3 length is 15 residues. Trimming at V came to 6 bases and at J to 3 bases, leaving 8 bases not matched to a gene. Germline V gene lookup returns CDR1 WNHNN and CDR2 SYGVQD (reference sequence). The CDR3 DNA is TGCGCCAGCAGCCCCGGACAGGGGTTGGACTATGGCTACACCTTC. Protein sequence: CASSPGQGLDYGYTF.

The chain has TRBV7-2 and TRBJ2-7, with D tentatively TRBD1 (5 bases). Germline lookup yields CDR1 SGHTA and CDR2 FQGNSA. The CDR3 is made up of 14 amino acids. V dropped 5 bases and J dropped 3 bases, with 14 bases sitting between them. CDR3 in amino acids: CASSLVTESYEQYF. CDR3 coding DNA: TGTGCCAGCAGCCTAGTGACAGAAAGCTACGAGCAGTACTTC. Full variable domain (rest looked up from reference TRBV7-2 and TRBJ2-7): GAGVSQSPSNKVTEKGKDVELRCDPISGHTALYWYRQSLGQGLEFLIYFQGNSAPDKSGLPSDRFSAERTGGSVSTLTIQRTQQEDSAVYLCASSLVTESYEQYFGPGTRLTVT.

This rearrangement joins TRBV18 to TRBJ2-7, with a possible D match to TRBD2 (6 bases). Germline V lookup: CDR1 KGHSH, CDR2 LQKENI. The V and J ends lost 3 bases and 0 bases respectively, with 9 bases between them. This CDR3 comprises 14 residues. CDR3 protein: CASSPARDSYEQYF. Here the CDR3 DNA reads TGTGCCAGCTCACCGGCGCGGGACTCCTACGAGCAGTACTTC.

This chain joins TRBV7-3 and TRBJ2-2; D ambiguous. This CDR3 is 15 amino acids long. Germline CDR1 and CDR2: SGHTA and FQGTGA. Trimming shortened V by 4 bases and J by 5 bases, and 14 bases separated the two germline ends. This CDR3 reads CASSSNQAATGELFF. The CDR3 nucleotides are TGTGCCAGCAGCTCCAACCAGGCCGCAACCGGGGAGCTGTTTTTT.

This clone has a handful of counts. The chain recombines TRBV9 with TRBJ2-7; TRBD2 might be the D (5 bases). Trimming took 0 bases from V and 2 from J, leaving 9 bases between them. CDR3 length: 14 amino acids. Germline lookup yields CDR1 SGDLS and CDR2 YYNGEE. The CDR3 sequence: CASSVAGNPYEQYF. CDR3 DNA sequence: TGTGCCAGCAGCGTAGCGGGGAATCCCTACGAGCAGTACTTC.

The chain couples TRBV6-2 or TRBV6-3 to TRBJ2-5; D unresolved. The germline CDR1 and CDR2 sequences are MNHEY and SVGEGT. V lost 5 bases to trimming and J lost 2 bases, with 18 bases between them. The CDR3 consists of 16 residues. The DNA for the CDR3 is TGTGCCAGCAGTCTCGACCGGCAGGAATTACAAGAGACCCAGTACTTC. Translation: CASSLDRQELQETQYF.

This clone came up once. The chain joins TRBV5-4 to TRBJ1-2, with 8 bases identical to TRBD1. The CDR3 has 14 residues. The germline V gene encodes CDR1 SGHNT and CDR2 YYREEE (reference sequence). V lost 4 bases to trimming and J lost 2 bases; unmatched junction nucleotides: 4. In DNA, the CDR3 is TGTGCCAGCAGCCGACAGGGGATAAACTATGGCTACACCTTC. Protein: CASSRQGINYGYTF.

This clone was seen a single time. This chain uses TRBV18 with TRBJ2-7, with 12 bases identical to TRBD2. Looked up from germline, CDR1 is KGHSH and CDR2 is LQKENI. J gave up 4 bases and V 6 bases, and 10 bases lay outside the gene matches. The CDR3 is 16 residues long. CDR3 coding DNA: TGTGCCAGCTCGCGTCAACTAGCGGGGGGCGTTTACGAGCAGTACTTC. Its protein is CASSRQLAGGVYEQYF.

This rearrangement joins TRBV2 to TRBJ2-3, with D possibly matching TRBD2 (5 bases). Deletions cut 5 bases from V and 4 bases from J, with 13 bases between. There are 14 residues in the CDR3. Per germline, CDR1 SNHLY and CDR2 FYNNEI. CDR3 sequence (DNA): TGTGCCAGCAGTCGGACTCGAGATCCAGATACGCAGTATTTT. Translating it yields CASSRTRDPDTQYF.

This chain connects TRBV18 to TRBJ2-3, with 7 bases fitting TRBD1. Germline V gene sequence: CDR1 KGHSH, CDR2 LQKENI. CDR3 length: 15 amino acids. V was pared by 3 bases and J by 0 bases, with 3 bases of the junction left unmatched. CDR3 bases: TGTGCCAGCTCACCCCTACAGGGGAGCACAGATACGCAGTATTTT. Its protein product is CASSPLQGSTDTQYF.

Written as DNA, the CDR3 is TGTGCCAGCAGTCCAACACCGGGACTAGCGGGGGAGAGCACAGATACGCAGTATTTT. It codes for CASSPTPGLAGESTDTQYF. The chain carries TRBV6-6 and TRBJ2-3; 14 nucleotides line up with TRBD2. The J segment lost 0 bases and the V segment lost 5 bases, leaving 10 bases of the junction unmatched. There are 19 residues in the CDR3. Germline-derived CDR1 and CDR2 are MNHNY and SVGAGI (reference sequence).

This clone was picked up a small number of times. The chain recombines TRBV18 with TRBJ2-7; no firm D call. From germline, CDR1 is KGHSH and CDR2 LQKENI. Trimming took off 3 bases at V and 1 base at J, with 10 bases between the two ends. The CDR3 is made up of 14 amino acids. CDR3 nucleotides: TGTGCCAGCTCACCCTCGTCCCGTTCCTACGAGCAGTACTTC. It translates to CASSPSSRSYEQYF.

The chain joins TRBV5-1 to TRBJ2-1; tentatively, D is TRBD1 (5 bases). Germline assignment: CDR1 SGHRS and CDR2 YFSETQ. The ends were cut back, 0 bases at V and 9 bases at J, with 13 bases in the middle. This CDR3 contains 14 residues. The CDR3 nucleotides are TGCGCCAGCAGCTTGGTAGCAGGGAAGGGTGAGCAGTTCTTC. The encoded protein is CASSLVAGKGEQFF.

This chain's CDR3 is CASSTGLAWGTTQYF. The CDR3 DNA sequence: TGTGCCAGCAGCACAGGACTAGCGTGGGGGACTACGCAGTATTTT. The chain combines TRBV7-9 with TRBJ2-3; 9 bases line up with TRBD2. V lost 5 bases, J lost 8 bases, and 11 bases stayed unmatched. The germline V gene encodes CDR1 SEHNR and CDR2 FQNEAQ (reference sequence). CDR3 length: 15 amino acids.